Included here is one T cell receptor beta chain sequence, with context. Per the authors' pipeline: Reference gene primers were amplified, and this amplification served to estimate nucleated cell counts. Sequencing used immunoSEQ multiplex PCR; TCRdb keeps in-frame clones, though not all of them. That table supplies the V and J calls and clone size; D and trimming were determined from the DNA. The data show some 42,000 clones, with around 81% seen just once and 5% to 7% held by the top ten. The data stem from a study of blood T cell repertoires in COVID-19. About the research overall: COVID-19 samples collected from the United States, Italy and Spain covered acute and convalescent phases. The analysed material was cDNA or gDNA that came from T cells, B-cell-depleted T cells, or PBMCs.

V dropped 6 bases and J dropped 6; count of bases not matched to a gene: 9. The V gene's germline CDR1 is SGHRS and CDR2 YFSETQ. The CDR3 runs to 14 residues. The genes are TRBV5-1 and TRBJ2-1, with 7 positions matching TRBD1. This TCR was recovered from a man aged 50-59 years with active COVID-19. The sample was peripheral blood. CDR3 sequence reads: CASTWDSIFNEQFF. In nucleotides, the CDR3 is TGCGCCAGCACCTGGGACAGTATTTTCAATGAGCAGTTCTTC.